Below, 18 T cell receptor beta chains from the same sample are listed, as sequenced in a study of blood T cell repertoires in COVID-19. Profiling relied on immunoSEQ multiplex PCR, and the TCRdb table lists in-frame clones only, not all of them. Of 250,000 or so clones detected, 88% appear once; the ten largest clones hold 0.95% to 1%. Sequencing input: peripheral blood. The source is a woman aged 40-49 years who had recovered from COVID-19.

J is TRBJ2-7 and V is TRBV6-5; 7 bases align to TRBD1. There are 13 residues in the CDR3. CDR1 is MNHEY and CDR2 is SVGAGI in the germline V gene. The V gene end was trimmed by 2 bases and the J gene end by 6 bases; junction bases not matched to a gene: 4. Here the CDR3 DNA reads TGTGCCAGCAGTTACCCTGGGACAGCCGAGCAGTACTTC. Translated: CASSYPGTAEQYF.

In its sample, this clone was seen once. CDR3 DNA: TGTGCCAGCAGCCAAGACGGAACTAGCGGGAGGATCCCCGGGGAGCTGTTTTTT. This gives the protein CASSQDGTSGRIPGELFF. The chain recombines TRBV3-1 (or the pseudogene TRBV3-2) with TRBJ2-2, with 12 positions matching TRBD2. The CDR3 has 18 residues. Germline V gene lookup returns CDR1 LGHDT and CDR2 YNNKEL (reference sequence). The junction had 8 bases not matched to a gene; V was cut back by 0 bases and J by 6 bases.

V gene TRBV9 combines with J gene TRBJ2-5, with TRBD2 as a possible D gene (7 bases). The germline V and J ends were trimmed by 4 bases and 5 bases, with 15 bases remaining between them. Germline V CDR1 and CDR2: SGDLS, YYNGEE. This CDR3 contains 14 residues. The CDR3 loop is CASSPGGRVETQYF. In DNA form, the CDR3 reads TGTGCCAGCAGCCCCGGGGGGCGGGTCGAGACCCAGTACTTC.

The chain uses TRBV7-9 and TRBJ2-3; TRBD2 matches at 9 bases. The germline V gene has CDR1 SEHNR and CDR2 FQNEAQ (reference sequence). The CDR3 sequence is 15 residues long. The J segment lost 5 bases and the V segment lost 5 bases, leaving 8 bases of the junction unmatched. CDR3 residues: CASSRLAGAGDTQYF. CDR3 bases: TGTGCCAGCAGCCGCTTAGCGGGAGCTGGAGATACGCAGTATTTT.

CDR3 coding DNA: TGTGCCAGCAGCTTTAGGCTAGCGGGACTTGGGGAGACCCAGTACTTC. Amino acid sequence: CASSFRLAGLGETQYF. This chain joins TRBV11-2 and TRBJ2-5, with 9 positions matching TRBD2. Trimming removed 3 bases from V and 5 bases from J; junction bases left unmatched: 10. Germline CDR1 and CDR2: SGHAT and FQNNGV. This CDR3 has 16 amino acids. The whole variable domain, filled in from reference TRBV11-2 and TRBJ2-5, reads EAGVAQSPRYKIIEKRQSVAFWCNPISGHATLYWYQQILGQGPKLLIQFQNNGVVDDSQLPKDRFSAERLKGVDSTLKIQPAKLEDSAVYLCASSFRLAGLGETQYFGPGTRLLVL.

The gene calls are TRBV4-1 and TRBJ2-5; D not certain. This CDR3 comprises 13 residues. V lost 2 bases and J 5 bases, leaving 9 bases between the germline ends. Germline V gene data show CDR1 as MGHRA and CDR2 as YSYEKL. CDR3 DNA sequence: TGCGCCAGCAGCCAAATGACTTTGGAGACCCAGTACTTC. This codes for CASSQMTLETQYF.

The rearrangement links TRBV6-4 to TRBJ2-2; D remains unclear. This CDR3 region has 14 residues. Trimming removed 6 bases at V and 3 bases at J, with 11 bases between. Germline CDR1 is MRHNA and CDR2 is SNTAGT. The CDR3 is CASSSAAHTGELFF. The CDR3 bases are TGTGCCAGCAGCTCAGCAGCGCACACCGGGGAGCTGTTTTTT.

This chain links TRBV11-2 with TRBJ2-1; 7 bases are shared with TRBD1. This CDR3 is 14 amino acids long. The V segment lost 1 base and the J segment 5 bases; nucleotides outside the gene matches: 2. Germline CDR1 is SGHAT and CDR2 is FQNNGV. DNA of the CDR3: TGTGCCAGCAGCTTAGGGGGGACAGACAATGAGCAGTTCTTC. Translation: CASSLGGTDNEQFF.

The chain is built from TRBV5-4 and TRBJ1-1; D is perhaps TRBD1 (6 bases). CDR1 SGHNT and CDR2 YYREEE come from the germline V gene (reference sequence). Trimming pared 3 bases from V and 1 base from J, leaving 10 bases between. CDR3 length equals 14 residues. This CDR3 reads CASSSAGENTEAFF. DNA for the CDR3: TGTGCCAGCAGCTCTGCAGGGGAGAACACTGAAGCTTTCTTT.

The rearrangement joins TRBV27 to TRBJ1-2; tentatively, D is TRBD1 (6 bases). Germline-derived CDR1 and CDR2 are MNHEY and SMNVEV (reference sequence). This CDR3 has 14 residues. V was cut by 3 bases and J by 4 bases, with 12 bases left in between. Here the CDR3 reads CASSLRGAGYGYTF. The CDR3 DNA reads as TGTGCCAGCAGTTTGCGGGGGGCGGGCTATGGCTACACCTTC.

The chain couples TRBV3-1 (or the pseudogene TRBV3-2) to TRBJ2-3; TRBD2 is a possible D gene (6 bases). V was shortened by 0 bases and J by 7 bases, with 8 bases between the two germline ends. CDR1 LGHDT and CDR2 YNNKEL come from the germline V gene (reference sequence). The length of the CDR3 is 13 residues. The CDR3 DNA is TGTGCCAGCAGCCAAGATGGGAGGAATACGCAGTATTTT. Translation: CASSQDGRNTQYF.

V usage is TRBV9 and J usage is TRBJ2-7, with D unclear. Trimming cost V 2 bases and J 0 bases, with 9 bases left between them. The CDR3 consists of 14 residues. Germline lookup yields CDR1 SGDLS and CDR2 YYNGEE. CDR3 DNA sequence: TGTGCCAGCAGCGTGGGCAGGATCTCCTACGAGCAGTACTTC. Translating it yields CASSVGRISYEQYF.

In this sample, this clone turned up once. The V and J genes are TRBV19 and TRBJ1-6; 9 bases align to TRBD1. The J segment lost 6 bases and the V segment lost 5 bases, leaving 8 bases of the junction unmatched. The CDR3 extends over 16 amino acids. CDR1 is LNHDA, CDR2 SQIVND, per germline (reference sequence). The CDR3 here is CASSAIQGARNSPLHF. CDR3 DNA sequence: TGTGCCAGTAGTGCGATACAGGGGGCGCGTAATTCACCCCTCCACTTT.

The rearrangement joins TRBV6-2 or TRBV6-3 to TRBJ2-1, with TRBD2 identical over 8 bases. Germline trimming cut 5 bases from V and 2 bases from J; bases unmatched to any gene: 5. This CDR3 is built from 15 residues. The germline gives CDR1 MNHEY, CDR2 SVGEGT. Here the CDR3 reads CASSPLGLAYNEQFF. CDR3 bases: TGTGCCAGCAGTCCCCTGGGACTAGCCTACAATGAGCAGTTCTTC.

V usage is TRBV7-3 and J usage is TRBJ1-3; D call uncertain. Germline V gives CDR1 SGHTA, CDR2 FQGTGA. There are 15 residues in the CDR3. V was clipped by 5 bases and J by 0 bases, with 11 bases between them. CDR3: CASSPGIASGNTIYF. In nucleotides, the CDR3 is TGTGCCAGCAGCCCGGGTATTGCCTCTGGAAACACCATATATTTT.

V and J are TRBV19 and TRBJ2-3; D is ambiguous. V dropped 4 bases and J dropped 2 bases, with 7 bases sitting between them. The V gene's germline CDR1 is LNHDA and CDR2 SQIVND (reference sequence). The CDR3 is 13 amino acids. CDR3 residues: CASSRQNTDTQYF. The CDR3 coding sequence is TGTGCCAGTAGTAGGCAAAACACAGATACGCAGTATTTT.

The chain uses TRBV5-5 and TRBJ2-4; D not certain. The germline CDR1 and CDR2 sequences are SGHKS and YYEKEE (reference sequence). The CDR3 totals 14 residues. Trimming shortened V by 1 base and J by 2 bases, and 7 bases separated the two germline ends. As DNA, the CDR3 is TGTGCCAGCAGCTTGTCAGGTCCCAAAAACATTCAGTACTTC. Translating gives CASSLSGPKNIQYF.

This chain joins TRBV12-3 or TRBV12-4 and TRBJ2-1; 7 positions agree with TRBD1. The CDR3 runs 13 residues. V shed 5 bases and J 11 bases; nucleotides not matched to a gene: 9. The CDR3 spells CASSTGVPSQQFF. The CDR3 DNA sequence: TGTGCCAGCAGTACAGGGGTGCCCTCTCAGCAGTTCTTC.